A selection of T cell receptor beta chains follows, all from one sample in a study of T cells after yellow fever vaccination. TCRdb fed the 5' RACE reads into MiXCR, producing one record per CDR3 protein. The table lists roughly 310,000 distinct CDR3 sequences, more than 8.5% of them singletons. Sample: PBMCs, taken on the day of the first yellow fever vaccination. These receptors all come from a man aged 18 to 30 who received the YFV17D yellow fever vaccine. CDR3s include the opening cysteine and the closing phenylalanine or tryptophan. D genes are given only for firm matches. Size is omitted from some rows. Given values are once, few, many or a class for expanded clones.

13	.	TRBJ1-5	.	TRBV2	CASSNPRNQPQHF	TGTGCCAGCAGCAACCCGCGAAATCAGCCCCAGCATTTT
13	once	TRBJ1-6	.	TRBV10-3	CAIRGTYGSPLHF	TGTGCCATCAGAGGGACCTACGGATCACCCCTCCACTTT
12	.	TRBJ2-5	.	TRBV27	CASRPPGETQYF	TGTGCCAGCCGACCCCCTGGGGAGACCCAGTACTTC
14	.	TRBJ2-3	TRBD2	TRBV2	CASSATSGQDTQYF	TGTGCCAGCAGTGCCACTAGCGGGCAAGATACGCAGTATTTT
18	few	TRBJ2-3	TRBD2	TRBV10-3	CAISDGFGGGGAADTQYF	TGTGCCATCAGTGACGGCTTTGGAGGCGGGGGGGCTGCGGATACGCAGTATTTT
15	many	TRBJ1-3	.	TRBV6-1	CASKTLQGSGNTIYF	TGTGCCAGCAAAACTCTCCAGGGCTCTGGAAACACCATATATTTT
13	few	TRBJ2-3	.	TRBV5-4	CASSLPGLDTQYF	TGTGCCAGCAGCTTGCCGGGACTCGATACGCAGTATTTT
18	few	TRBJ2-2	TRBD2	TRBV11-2	CASSLEYSGGGNTGELFF	TGTGCCAGCAGCTTAGAATATAGCGGGGGTGGCAACACCGGGGAGCTGTTTTTT
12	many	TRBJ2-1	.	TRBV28	CASTARVGEQFF	TGTGCCAGCACCGCGCGAGTCGGGGAGCAGTTCTTC
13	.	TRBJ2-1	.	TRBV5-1	CASSLENGNEQFF	TGCGCCAGCAGCTTGGAAAACGGGAATGAGCAGTTCTTC
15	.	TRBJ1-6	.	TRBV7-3	CASSHPPTAYSPLHF	TGTGCCAGCAGCCACCCGCCCACGGCCTATTCACCCCTCCACTTT
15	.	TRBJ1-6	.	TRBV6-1	CASTQGSGGGSPLHF	TGTGCCAGCACCCAAGGGTCGGGGGGTGGGTCACCCCTCCACTTT
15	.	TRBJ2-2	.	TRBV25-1	CASSEFKANTGELFF	TGTGCCAGCAGTGAATTCAAGGCGAACACCGGGGAGCTGTTTTTT
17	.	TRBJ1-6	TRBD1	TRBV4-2	CASSQEMVDRGGSPLHF	TGTGCCAGCAGCCAAGAAATGGTTGACAGGGGTGGTTCACCCCTCCACTTT
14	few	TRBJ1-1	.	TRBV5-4	CASSLFIMNTEAFF	TGTGCCAGCAGCTTGTTCATCATGAACACTGAAGCTTTCTTT
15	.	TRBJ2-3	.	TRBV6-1	CASSGKGQGWDTQYF	TGTGCCAGCAGTGGCAAAGGCCAGGGATGGGATACGCAGTATTTT
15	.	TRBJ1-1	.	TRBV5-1	CASSFGGRVNTEAFF	TGCGCCAGCAGCTTTGGTGGGAGGGTAAACACTGAAGCTTTCTTT
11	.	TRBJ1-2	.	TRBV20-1	CSAPNSYGYTF	TGCAGTGCCCCGAACAGCTATGGCTACACCTTC
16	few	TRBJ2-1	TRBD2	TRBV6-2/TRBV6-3	CASSYPVAGGRDEQFF	TGTGCCAGCAGTTACCCCGTAGCGGGGGGGCGGGATGAGCAGTTCTTC
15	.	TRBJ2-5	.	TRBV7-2	CASSAQLARGQTQYF	TGTGCCAGCAGCGCGCAACTAGCGCGGGGGCAGACCCAGTACTTC
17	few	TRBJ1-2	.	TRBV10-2	CASSDLTGTSANYGYTF	TGCGCCAGCAGTGATTTAACAGGGACTTCCGCTAACTATGGCTACACCTTC
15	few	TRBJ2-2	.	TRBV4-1	CASSQDRGYTGELFF	TGCGCCAGCAGCCAAGACAGGGGCTACACCGGGGAGCTGTTTTTT
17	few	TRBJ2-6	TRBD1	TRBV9	CASSVGTGASGANVLTF	TGTGCCAGCAGCGTTGGGACAGGGGCGTCTGGGGCCAACGTCCTGACTTTC
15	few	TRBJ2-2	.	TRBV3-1	CASSQVLPVAGELFF	TGTGCCAGCAGCCAAGTCCTCCCCGTGGCCGGGGAGCTGTTTTTT
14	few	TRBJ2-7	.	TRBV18	CASSPAGNGYEQYF	TGTGCCAGCTCACCAGCGGGGAACGGCTACGAGCAGTACTTC